This T cell receptor beta chain was documented in a study of breast tumors, draining lymph nodes, adjacent tissues. General study findings and limits: Luminal-like breast cancer showed significantly greater tumor-nontumor repertoire similarity than basal-like breast cancer did.

One entry per CDR3 protein, called by TCRdb with MiXCR from the multiplex PCR reads. The repertoire holds some 14,000 distinct CDR3 sequences, approximately 62% seen once, with approximately 49% in the top ten. By share, this clonotype ranks as large. The antigen is undetermined. CDR3 length equals 14 residues. In germline, CDR1 is MNHEY, CDR2 SVGAGI. Trimming at V came to 6 bases and at J to 10 bases, leaving 12 bases not matched to a gene. This sequence was found in a female donor with breast cancer. Some clones in this sample may be carry-over from other donors' samples. Sequencing was performed on tumor-adjacent breast tissue. V and J are TRBV6-5 and TRBJ2-1, with 7 bases that match TRBD2. As DNA, the CDR3 is TGTGCCAGCAGCCCAAACTGGGAGGGCCACGAGCAGTTCTTC. Translation gives CASSPNWEGHEQFF.